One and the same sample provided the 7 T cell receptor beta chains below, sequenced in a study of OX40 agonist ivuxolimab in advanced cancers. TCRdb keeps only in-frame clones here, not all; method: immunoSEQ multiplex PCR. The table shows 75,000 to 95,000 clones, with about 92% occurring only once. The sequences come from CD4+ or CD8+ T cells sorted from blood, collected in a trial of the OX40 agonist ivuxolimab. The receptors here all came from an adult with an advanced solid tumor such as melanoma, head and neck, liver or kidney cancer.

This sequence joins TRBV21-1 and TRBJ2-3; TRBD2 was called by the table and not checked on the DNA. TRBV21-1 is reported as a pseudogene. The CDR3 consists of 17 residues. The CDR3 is CASILRPTSGGTDTQYF. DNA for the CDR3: TGTGCCAGCATCCTACGACCGACTAGCGGGGGGACAGATACGCAGTATTTT.

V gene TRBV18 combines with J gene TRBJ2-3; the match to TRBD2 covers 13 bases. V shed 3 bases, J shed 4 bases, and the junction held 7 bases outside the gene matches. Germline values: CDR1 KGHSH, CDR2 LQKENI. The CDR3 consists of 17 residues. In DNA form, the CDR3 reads TGTGCCAGCTCACCTCGCGGACTAGCGGGAGAAGCAGATACGCAGTATTTT. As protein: CASSPRGLAGEADTQYF.

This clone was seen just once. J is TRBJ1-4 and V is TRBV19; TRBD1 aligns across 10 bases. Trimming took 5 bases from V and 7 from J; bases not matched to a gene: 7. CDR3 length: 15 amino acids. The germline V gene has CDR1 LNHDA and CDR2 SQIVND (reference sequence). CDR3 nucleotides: TGTGCCAGTAGTCAACGGACAGGGGGAATTGAAAAACTGTTTTTT. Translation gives CASSQRTGGIEKLFF.

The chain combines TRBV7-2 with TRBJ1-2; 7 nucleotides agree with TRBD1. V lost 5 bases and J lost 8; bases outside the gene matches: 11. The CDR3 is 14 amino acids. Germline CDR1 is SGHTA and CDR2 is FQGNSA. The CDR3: CASSHATGQEGYTF. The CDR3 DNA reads TGTGCCAGCAGCCATGCGACAGGGCAAGAAGGCTACACCTTC.

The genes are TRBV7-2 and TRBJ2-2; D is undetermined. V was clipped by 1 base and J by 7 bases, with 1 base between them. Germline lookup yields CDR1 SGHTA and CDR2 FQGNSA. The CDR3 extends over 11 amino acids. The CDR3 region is CASSLVGELFF. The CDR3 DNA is TGTGCCAGCAGCTTAGTCGGGGAGCTGTTTTTT.

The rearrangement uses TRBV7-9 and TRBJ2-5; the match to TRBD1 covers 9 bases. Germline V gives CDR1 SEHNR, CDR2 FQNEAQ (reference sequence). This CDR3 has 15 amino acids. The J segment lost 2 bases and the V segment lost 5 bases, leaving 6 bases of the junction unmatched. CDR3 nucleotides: TGTGCCAGCAGCAAGGGGGACAGGGAACAAGAGACCCAGTACTTC. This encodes CASSKGDREQETQYF. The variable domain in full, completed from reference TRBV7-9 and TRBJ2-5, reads DTGVSQNPRHKITKRGQNVTFRCDPISEHNRLYWYRQTLGQGPEFLTYFQNEAQLEKSRLLSDRFSAERPKGSFSTLEIQRTEQGDSAMYLCASSKGDREQETQYFGPGTRLLVL.

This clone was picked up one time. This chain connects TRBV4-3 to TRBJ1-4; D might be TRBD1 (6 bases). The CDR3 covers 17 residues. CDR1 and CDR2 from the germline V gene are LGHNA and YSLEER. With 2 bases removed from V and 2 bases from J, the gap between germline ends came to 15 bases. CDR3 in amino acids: CASSQMAQGWTNEKLFF. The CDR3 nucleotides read TGCGCCAGCAGCCAAATGGCGCAGGGGTGGACTAATGAAAAACTGTTTTTT.